This entry lists 22 T cell receptor beta chains sequenced from one sample in a study of cytomegalovirus exposure and HLA in healthy donors. The PCR had 60 Vbeta and 13 Jbeta primers. The data were produced by immunoSEQ multiplex PCR, yet TCRdb's version contains in-frame clones alone and is incomplete. The sample shows around 200,000 clones, 75% to 90% of them seen only once. Specimen: PBMCs. The receptors come from a boy between 10 and 17 years old in good health and CMV-seronegative.

To note about this clone: A read error may account for a junction end that differs from germline. The chain is built from TRBV7-7 and TRBJ2-5, with TRBD2 matching 14 bases. The germline V gene has CDR1 SSHAT and CDR2 FNYEAQ (reference sequence). This CDR3 spans 17 amino acids. The CDR3 nucleotides are TGTGCTAGCAGCCAGACTAGCGGGGGGGCCTTAAAAGAGACCCAGTACTTC. Protein product: CASSQTSGGALKETQYF.

This clone was seen a few times. The chain employs TRBV18 and TRBJ1-2; maybe TRBD1 (5 bases). Per the germline V gene, CDR1 is KGHSH and CDR2 is LQKENI. Trimming removed 2 bases at V and 4 bases at J, with 11 bases between. The CDR3 totals 14 residues. CDR3 in amino acids: CASSPAQGVYGYTF. CDR3 sequence (DNA): TGTGCCAGCTCACCAGCCCAGGGTGTCTATGGCTACACCTTC.

CDR3 DNA: TGTGCCAGCAGCCGGGACAGGGGGAACTATGGCTACACCTTC. Translating gives CASSRDRGNYGYTF. The genes are TRBV11-2 and TRBJ1-2, with TRBD1 matching over 11 bases. The J segment lost 2 bases and the V segment lost 5 bases, leaving 1 base of the junction unmatched. The CDR3 contains 14 residues. From germline, CDR1 is SGHAT and CDR2 FQNNGV. Combining the CDR3 with reference TRBV11-2 and TRBJ1-2 gives the whole variable domain EAGVAQSPRYKIIEKRQSVAFWCNPISGHATLYWYQQILGQGPKLLIQFQNNGVVDDSQLPKDRFSAERLKGVDSTLKIQPAKLEDSAVYLCASSRDRGNYGYTFGSGTRLTVV.

The chain has TRBV28 and TRBJ2-7, with D perhaps matching TRBD1 (5 bases). There are 15 residues in the CDR3. The germline V gene has CDR1 MDHEN and CDR2 SYDVKM. The V gene lost 3 bases and the J gene lost 2 bases, with 14 bases spanning the gap. DNA for the CDR3: TGTGCCAGCAGTTTCAAGGGGATCCCCCCCTACGAGCAGTACTTC. Protein sequence: CASSFKGIPPYEQYF.

V gene TRBV7-2 combines with J gene TRBJ2-5; D is unclear. From germline, CDR1 is SGHTA and CDR2 FQGNSA. V lost 1 base and J lost 1, with 7 bases in between. The CDR3 spans 14 residues. Here the CDR3 DNA reads TGTGCCAGCAGCTTAGAAGCTATCCAAGAGACCCAGTACTTC. The encoded protein is CASSLEAIQETQYF.

The chain carries TRBV9 and TRBJ1-1; TRBD1 might be the D (5 bases). Per the germline V gene, CDR1 is SGDLS and CDR2 is YYNGEE. The CDR3 runs 16 residues. The V and J ends lost 3 bases and 4 bases respectively, with 19 bases between them. The CDR3 nucleotides are TGTGCCAGCAGCGGTGGGGTGGGGCAGGGTGTCACTGAAGCTTTCTTT. Translating it yields CASSGGVGQGVTEAFF.

The rearrangement links TRBV6-1 to TRBJ1-1; 8 bases match TRBD1. This CDR3 contains 14 residues. The J segment lost 3 bases and the V segment lost 5 bases, leaving 5 bases of the junction unmatched. Per germline, CDR1 MNHNS and CDR2 SASEGT. The CDR3 DNA follows: TGTGCCAGCAGTTTGGACAGGGATGACACTGAAGCTTTCTTT. Encoded protein: CASSLDRDDTEAFF.

This chain joins TRBV28 and TRBJ2-7; no definite D call. The V gene lost 5 bases and the J gene lost 2 bases, with 13 bases spanning the gap. Germline CDR1 and CDR2: MDHEN and SYDVKM. This CDR3 contains 14 residues. The CDR3 protein is CASSIRVLTYEQYF. The CDR3 bases are TGTGCCAGCAGTATCCGGGTCCTTACCTACGAGCAGTACTTC.

V usage is TRBV4-3 and J usage is TRBJ2-7; maybe TRBD1 (5 bases). From germline, CDR1 is LGHNA and CDR2 YSLEER. The length of the CDR3 is 18 residues. The germline V and J ends were trimmed by 3 bases and 3 bases, with 24 bases remaining between them. CDR3 sequence (DNA): TGCGCCAGCAGCCACTCATGGGGCCAGGGTGTTATGGACTACGAGCAGTACTTC. Encoded protein: CASSHSWGQGVMDYEQYF.

V is TRBV6-4 and J is TRBJ2-3; 9 positions agree with TRBD2. Germline loops: CDR1 MRHNA, CDR2 SNTAGT. The J segment lost 7 bases and the V segment lost 0 bases, leaving 8 bases of the junction unmatched. CDR3 length equals 16 residues. For the CDR3, the DNA is TGTGCCAGCAGTGACTCAAGGCGGGGGGGCATAAATACGCAGTATTTT. Its protein is CASSDSRRGGINTQYF.

V and J are TRBV4-3 and TRBJ1-4; 8 bases match TRBD1. The CDR3 spans 19 residues. J was trimmed by 1 base and V by 0 bases; bases with no gene match: 10. Per the germline V gene, CDR1 is LGHNA and CDR2 is YSLEER. CDR3 sequence reads: CASSQDLSGTGGTNEKLFF. The DNA of the CDR3 is TGCGCCAGCAGCCAAGATCTGTCCGGGACAGGAGGAACTAATGAAAAACTGTTTTTT.

This clone was seen a handful of times. This chain joins TRBV6-5 and TRBJ2-5; D gene unclear. The V and J ends lost 2 bases and 1 base respectively, with 5 bases between them. The germline gives CDR1 MNHEY, CDR2 SVGAGI. This CDR3 has 13 amino acids. CDR3 coding DNA: TGTGCCAGCAGTTACCTCAGCCAAGAGACCCAGTACTTC. Its translation is CASSYLSQETQYF.

As concerns this clone: Other DNA sequences from this sample encode an identical CDR3 as well. The genes are TRBV5-1 and TRBJ1-1, with 8 bases aligning to TRBD1. Germline V CDR1 and CDR2: SGHRS, YFSETQ. J lost 4 bases, V lost 4 bases, and 6 bases had no gene match. The CDR3 extends over 14 amino acids. CDR3 sequence: CASSLGQGGTEAFF. The CDR3 region has the DNA TGCGCCAGCAGCCTTGGACAGGGAGGCACTGAAGCTTTCTTT.

V gene TRBV19 combines with J gene TRBJ1-2; weak D call: TRBD1 (6 bases). The CDR3 has 14 amino acids. Germline CDR1 and CDR2: LNHDA and SQIVND (reference sequence). V was pared by 6 bases and J by 3 bases, with 14 bases between. The CDR3 loop is CASRLGGKDYGYTF. The CDR3 DNA follows: TGTGCCAGTAGGCTAGGGGGTAAGGACTATGGCTACACCTTC.

The chain carries TRBV7-3 and TRBJ2-1; D is ambiguous. V was shortened by 5 bases and J by 0 bases, with 14 bases between the two germline ends. From germline, CDR1 is SGHTA and CDR2 FQGTGA. The CDR3 runs to 16 residues. The CDR3 reads CASSPLVPSSYNEQFF. DNA of the CDR3: TGTGCCAGCAGCCCCCTGGTTCCTAGCTCCTACAATGAGCAGTTCTTC.

The chain has TRBV13 and TRBJ1-2; D perhaps matches TRBD1 (5 bases). The CDR3 runs to 12 residues. Germline CDR1 PRHDT, CDR2 FYEKMQ (reference sequence). V was shortened by 8 bases and J by 7 bases, with 14 bases between the two germline ends. This CDR3 is CASARGKIGYTF. Written as DNA, the CDR3 is TGTGCCAGCGCTAGGGGTAAGATTGGCTACACCTTC.

V and J are TRBV30 and TRBJ1-1, with 10 bases lining up with TRBD1. Germline V gene data show CDR1 as GTSNPN and CDR2 as SVGIG (reference sequence). This CDR3 comprises 17 residues. V dropped 0 bases and J dropped 6; count of bases not matched to a gene: 13. CDR3 nucleotide sequence: TGTGCCTGGAGTGTACAGCCGAGGACAGGGGGTTCCTCTGAAGCTTTCTTT. It specifies CAWSVQPRTGGSSEAFF.

The rearrangement links TRBV18 to TRBJ1-4; D gene ambiguous. The germline V gene encodes CDR1 KGHSH and CDR2 LQKENI. Trimming left V 1 base short and J 7 bases short, with 10 bases between. CDR3 length: 14 amino acids. Written as DNA, the CDR3 is TGTGCCAGCTCACCACGCGCCCGGGGTGAAAAACTGTTTTTT. Amino acid sequence: CASSPRARGEKLFF.

Only a few counts were recorded for this clone. The chain uses TRBV5-6 and TRBJ2-5; TRBD1 matches 7 bases. This CDR3 comprises 14 residues. V shed 3 bases, J shed 4 bases, and the junction held 6 bases outside the gene matches. Germline CDR1 and CDR2: SGHDT and YYEEEE. CDR3 loop: CASSYGQVGETQYF. Written as DNA, the CDR3 is TGTGCCAGCAGCTATGGACAGGTAGGAGAGACCCAGTACTTC.

The genes are TRBV7-2 and TRBJ2-1; the D gene is possibly TRBD2 (6 bases). The CDR3 is made up of 15 amino acids. The germline V and J ends were trimmed by 3 bases and 5 bases, with 14 bases remaining between them. Germline lookup yields CDR1 SGHTA and CDR2 FQGNSA. The CDR3 protein is CASSFSAGLNNEQFF. Here the CDR3 DNA reads TGTGCCAGCAGCTTCTCGGCGGGGTTGAACAATGAGCAGTTCTTC. Full variable domain (outside the CDR3, taken from reference TRBV7-2 and TRBJ2-1): GAGVSQSPSNKVTEKGKDVELRCDPISGHTALYWYRQSLGQGLEFLIYFQGNSAPDKSGLPSDRFSAERTGGSVSTLTIQRTQQEDSAVYLCASSFSAGLNNEQFFGPGTRLTVL.

The V and J genes are TRBV18 and TRBJ1-1; D is possibly TRBD1 (5 bases). Trimming left V 3 bases short and J 0 bases short, with 11 bases between. From germline, CDR1 is KGHSH and CDR2 LQKENI. This CDR3 contains 15 residues. This chain's CDR3 is CASSPTVNLNTEAFF. The CDR3 bases are TGTGCCAGCTCACCGACAGTGAACCTGAACACTGAAGCTTTCTTT.

This chain uses TRBV27 with TRBJ2-1; 11 bases line up with TRBD1. Germline CDR1 is MNHEY and CDR2 is SMNVEV (reference sequence). Trimming removed 5 bases from V and 0 bases from J; junction bases left unmatched: 9. The CDR3 sequence is 18 residues long. CDR3 DNA sequence: TGTGCCAGCAGTCCCCACGGGACAGGGGGGAGCTCCTACAATGAGCAGTTCTTC. This encodes CASSPHGTGGSSYNEQFF.